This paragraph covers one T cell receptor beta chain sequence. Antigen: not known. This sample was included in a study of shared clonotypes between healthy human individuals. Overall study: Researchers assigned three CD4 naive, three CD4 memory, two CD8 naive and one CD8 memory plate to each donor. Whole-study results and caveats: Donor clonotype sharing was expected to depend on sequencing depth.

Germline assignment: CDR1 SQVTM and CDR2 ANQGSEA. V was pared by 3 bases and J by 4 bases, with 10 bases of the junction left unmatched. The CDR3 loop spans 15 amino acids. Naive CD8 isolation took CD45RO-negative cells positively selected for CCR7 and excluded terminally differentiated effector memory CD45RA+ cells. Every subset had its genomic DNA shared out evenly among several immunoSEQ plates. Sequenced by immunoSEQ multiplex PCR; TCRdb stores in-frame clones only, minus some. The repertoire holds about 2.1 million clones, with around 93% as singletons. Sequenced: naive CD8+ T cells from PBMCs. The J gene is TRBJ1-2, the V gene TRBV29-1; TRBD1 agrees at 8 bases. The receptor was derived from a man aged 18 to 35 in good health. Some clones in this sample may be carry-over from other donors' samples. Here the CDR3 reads CSVEVVTGAGYGYTF. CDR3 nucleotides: TGCAGCGTTGAGGTTGTGACAGGGGCGGGCTATGGCTACACCTTC.